The clone carrying this T cell receptor (beta chain) was counted at least ten times. The authors ran a second PCR of about 7 to 11 cycles using a sample-barcoded 5' primer and a J-beta primer mix. TCRdb redid the calling of the 5' RACE reads with MiXCR, one entry per CDR3 protein. Seen here are 1,800,000 or so distinct CDR3 sequences, roughly two fifths observed once, and the top ten hold 20% to 25%. The V gene's germline CDR1 is DFQATT and CDR2 SNEGSKA (reference sequence). V lost 3 bases and J 4 bases, leaving 4 bases between the germline ends. This CDR3 region has 12 residues. The data stem from a study of blood T cells in healthy people across ages. For the study at large: Roughly one uniquely barcoded beta molecule per two T cells was captured.

Sequencing was performed on blood. This chain joins TRBV20-1 and TRBJ2-6; D is unresolved. The origin of this receptor is a human donor in good health. CDR3 bases: TGCAGTGCTAGTAGGGGGGCCAACGTCCTGACTTTC. Its translation is CSASRGANVLTF.